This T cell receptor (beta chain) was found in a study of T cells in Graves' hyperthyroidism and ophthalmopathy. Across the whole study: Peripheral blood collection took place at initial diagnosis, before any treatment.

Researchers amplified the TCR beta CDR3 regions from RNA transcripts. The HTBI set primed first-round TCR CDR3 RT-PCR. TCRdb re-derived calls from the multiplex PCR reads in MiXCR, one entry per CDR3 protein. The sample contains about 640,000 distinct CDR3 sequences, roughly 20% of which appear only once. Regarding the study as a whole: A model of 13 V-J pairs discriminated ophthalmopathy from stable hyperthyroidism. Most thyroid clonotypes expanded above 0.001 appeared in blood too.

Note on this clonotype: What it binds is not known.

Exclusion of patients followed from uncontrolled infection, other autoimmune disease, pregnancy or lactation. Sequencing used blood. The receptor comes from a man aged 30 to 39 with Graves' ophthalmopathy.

The CDR3 region is CSARSLASGRATDTQYF. The CDR3 DNA reads TGCAGTGCTAGGTCTTTGGCTAGCGGGAGGGCCACAGATACGCAGTATTTT. The chain has TRBV20-1 and TRBJ2-3; 12 positions agree with TRBD2. The V and J ends lost 3 bases and 2 bases, in that order; junction bases with no gene match: 9. The CDR3 has 17 amino acids. In germline, CDR1 is DFQATT, CDR2 SNEGSKA (reference sequence).